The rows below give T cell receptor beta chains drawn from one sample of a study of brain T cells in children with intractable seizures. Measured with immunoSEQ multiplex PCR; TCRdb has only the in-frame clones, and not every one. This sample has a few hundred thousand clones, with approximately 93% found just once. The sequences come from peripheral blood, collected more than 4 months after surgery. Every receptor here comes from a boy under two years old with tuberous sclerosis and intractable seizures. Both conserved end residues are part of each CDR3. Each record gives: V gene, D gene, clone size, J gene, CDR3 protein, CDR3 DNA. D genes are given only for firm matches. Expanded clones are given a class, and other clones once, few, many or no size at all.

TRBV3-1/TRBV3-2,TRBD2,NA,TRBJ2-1,CASSPYLSGRGRGNEQFF,TGTGCCAGCAGCCCCTACTTAAGCGGGAGAGGACGTGGCAATGAGCAGTTCTTC
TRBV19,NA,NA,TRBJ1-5,CASSIVLLRSNQPQHF,TGTGCCAGTAGTATCGTCCTCCTGCGTAGCAATCAGCCCCAGCATTTT
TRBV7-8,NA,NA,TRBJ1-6,CASSLGQINSPLHF,TGTGCCAGCAGCCTTGGACAGATCAATTCACCCCTCCACTTT
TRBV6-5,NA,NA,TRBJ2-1,CASRRGGYNEQFF,TGTGCCAGCAGGCGGGGTGGGTACAATGAGCAGTTCTTC
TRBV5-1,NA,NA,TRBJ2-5,CASREIEGNPRDQETQYF,TGCGCCAGCAGGGAGATTGAGGGGAACCCGAGAGATCAAGAGACCCAGTACTTC
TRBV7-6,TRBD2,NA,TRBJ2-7,CASSASGGEYEQYF,TGTGCCAGCAGCGCTAGCGGGGGGGAGTACGAGCAGTACTTC
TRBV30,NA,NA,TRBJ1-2,CAWSSAGTYGYTF,TGTGCCTGGAGTTCTGCAGGGACCTATGGCTACACCTTC
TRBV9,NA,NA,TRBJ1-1,CASSVGGGGGEAFF,TGTGCCAGCAGCGTAGGTGGGGGAGGCGGTGAGGCTTTCTTT
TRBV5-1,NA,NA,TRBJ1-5,CASSLQGLGQPQHF,TGCGCCAGCAGCTTGCAGGGATTGGGTCAGCCCCAGCATTTT
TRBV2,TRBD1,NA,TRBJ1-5,CASSSPGTENQPQHF,TGTGCCAGCTCCTCACCCGGGACAGAAAATCAGCCCCAGCATTTT
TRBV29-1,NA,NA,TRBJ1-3,CSVGGGLENTIYF,TGCAGCGTCGGAGGGGGGCTGGAAAACACCATATATTTT
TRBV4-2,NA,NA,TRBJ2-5,CASSQALGGETQYF,TGTGCCAGCAGCCAAGCCCTCGGGGGAGAGACCCAGTACTTC
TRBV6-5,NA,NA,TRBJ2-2,CASKYRVNTGELFF,TGTGCCAGCAAATACAGAGTGAACACCGGGGAGCTGTTTTTT
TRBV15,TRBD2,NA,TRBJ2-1,CATSGGDSYNEQFF,TGTGCCACCAGCGGGGGGGACTCCTACAATGAGCAGTTCTTC
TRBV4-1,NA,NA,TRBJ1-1,CASSQGLRGTEAFF,TGCGCCAGCAGCCAAGGGTTAAGGGGAACTGAAGCTTTCTTT
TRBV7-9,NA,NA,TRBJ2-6,CASSLGNSGANVLTF,TGTGCCAGCAGCTTAGGGAACTCTGGGGCCAACGTCCTGACTTTC
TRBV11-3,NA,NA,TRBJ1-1,CASSFDQGNTEAFF,TGTGCCAGCAGCTTCGACCAGGGAAACACTGAAGCTTTCTTT
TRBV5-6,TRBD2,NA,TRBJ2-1,CASSLPLALAGAYNEQFF,TGTGCCAGCAGCTTGCCCTTAGCACTAGCGGGAGCTTACAATGAGCAGTTCTTC
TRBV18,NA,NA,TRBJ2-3,CASSPGTTTSTDTQYF,TGTGCCAGCTCGCCGGGAACCACTACTAGCACAGATACGCAGTATTTT
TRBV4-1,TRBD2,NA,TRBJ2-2,CASSIQREGLRNGELFF,TGCGCCAGCAGCATCCAGCGGGAGGGCCTTAGGAACGGGGAGCTGTTTTTT
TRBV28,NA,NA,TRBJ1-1,CSTVNTEAFF,TGTTCTACGGTGAACACTGAAGCTTTCTTT
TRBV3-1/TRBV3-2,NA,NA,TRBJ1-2,CASSQDQLRGGALYGYTF,TGTGCCAGCAGCCAAGATCAACTTCGTGGAGGGGCCCTCTATGGCTACACCTTC
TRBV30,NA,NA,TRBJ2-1,CAWDKTGNEQFF,TGTGCCTGGGATAAGACTGGGAATGAGCAGTTCTTC
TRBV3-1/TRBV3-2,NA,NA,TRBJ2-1,CASSQPFSGSYNEQFF,TGTGCCAGCAGCCAACCTTTTAGCGGCTCCTACAATGAGCAGTTCTTC
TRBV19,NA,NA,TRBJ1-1,CASSYGLGRSTEAFF,TGTGCCAGTAGTTACGGACTGGGGCGGAGCACTGAAGCTTTCTTT
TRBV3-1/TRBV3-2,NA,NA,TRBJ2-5,CASGSVGFSLYF,TGTGCCAGCGGATCAGTAGGGTTTTCCCTATACTTC
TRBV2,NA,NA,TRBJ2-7,CASSEPRLSYEQYF,TGTGCCAGCAGCGAGCCGCGGCTCTCCTACGAGCAGTACTTC
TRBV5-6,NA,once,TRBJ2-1,CASSLVTGTYNNEQFF,TGTGCCAGCAGCTTGGTCACCGGGACCTATAACAATGAGCAGTTCTTC
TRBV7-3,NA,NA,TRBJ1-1,CASSLSRDMNTEAFF,TGTGCCAGCAGCTTAAGTCGAGACATGAACACTGAAGCTTTCTTT
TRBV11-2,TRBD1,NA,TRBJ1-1,CASSLWTGSVSEAFF,TGTGCCAGCAGCCTCTGGACAGGGTCAGTCTCTGAAGCTTTCTTT
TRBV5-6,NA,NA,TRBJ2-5,CASRSGMETQYF,TGTGCCAGCCGATCTGGTATGGAGACCCAGTACTTC
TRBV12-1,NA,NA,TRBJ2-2,CASSPPGTANTGELFF,TGTGCCAGCAGCCCACCCGGGACGGCGAACACCGGGGAGCTGTTTTTT
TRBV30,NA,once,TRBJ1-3,CAWSVEGRGNTIYF,TGTGCCTGGAGTGTAGAAGGTCGAGGAAACACCATATATTTT
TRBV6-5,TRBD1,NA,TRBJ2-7,CASSGSQGAYEQYF,TGTGCCAGCAGCGGCTCACAGGGGGCCTACGAGCAGTACTTC
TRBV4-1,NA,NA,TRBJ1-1,CASSQDRVGGNTEAFF,TGCGCCAGCAGCCAAGACAGGGTGGGGGGGAACACTGAAGCTTTCTTT
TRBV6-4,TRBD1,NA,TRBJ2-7,CASSTGGSYYEQYF,TGTGCCAGCTCCACAGGGGGGAGTTACTACGAGCAGTACTTC
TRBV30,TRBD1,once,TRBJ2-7,CAWGTGTGPYEQYF,TGTGCCTGGGGAACCGGGACAGGGCCCTACGAGCAGTACTTC
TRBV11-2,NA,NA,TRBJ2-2,CASSNIHQYLGTGELFF,TGTGCCAGCAGCAACATCCACCAGTACCTGGGCACCGGGGAGCTGTTTTTT
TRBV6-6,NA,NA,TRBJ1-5,CATERGLNQPQHF,TGTGCCACCGAAAGGGGTCTAAATCAGCCCCAGCATTTT
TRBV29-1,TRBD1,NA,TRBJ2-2,CSGTGENTGELFF,TGCAGCGGCACAGGGGAGAACACCGGGGAGCTGTTTTTT
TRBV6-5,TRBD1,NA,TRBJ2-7,CASSSAGTDVFEQYF,TGTGCCAGCAGTTCCGCCGGGACAGATGTCTTCGAGCAGTACTTC
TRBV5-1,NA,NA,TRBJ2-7,CASSLGALGYEQYF,TGCGCCAGCAGCTTGGGGGCACTCGGCTACGAGCAGTACTTC
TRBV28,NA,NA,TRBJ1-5,CASSSPITGNQPQHF,TGTGCCAGCAGTTCCCCGATCACCGGCAATCAGCCCCAGCATTTT
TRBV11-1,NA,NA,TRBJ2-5,CASSPQQGQETQYF,TGTGCCAGCAGCCCCCAACAGGGTCAAGAGACCCAGTACTTC
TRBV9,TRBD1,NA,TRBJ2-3,CASSLFPGTGGLTDTQYF,TGTGCCAGCAGCCTTTTCCCCGGGACAGGGGGCCTGACAGATACGCAGTATTTT